This T cell receptor (beta chain) came from a study of OX40 agonist ivuxolimab in advanced cancers. The germline gives CDR1 SGHVS, CDR2 FNYEAQ. The CDR3 is 15 amino acids. TCRdb's table, derived via immunoSEQ multiplex PCR, lists solely in-frame clones and lacks some. The repertoire has around 90,000 clones, around 89% of them found once; the top ten carry 7% to 8.5%. The source of this sequence is an adult with an advanced solid tumor such as melanoma, head and neck, liver or kidney cancer. The gene calls are TRBV7-6 and TRBJ2-5, with TRBD2 matching over 9 bases. The end of the DNA is better explained by TRBJ2-7, so the J call may be wrong. Here the sequenced sample was CD4+ or CD8+ T cells sorted from blood, taken in a trial of the OX40 agonist ivuxolimab. This chain's CDR3 is CASTQGPSGVYEQYF. CDR3 nucleotides: TGTGCCAGCACCCAAGGTCCTAGCGGGGTTTACGAGCAGTACTTC.